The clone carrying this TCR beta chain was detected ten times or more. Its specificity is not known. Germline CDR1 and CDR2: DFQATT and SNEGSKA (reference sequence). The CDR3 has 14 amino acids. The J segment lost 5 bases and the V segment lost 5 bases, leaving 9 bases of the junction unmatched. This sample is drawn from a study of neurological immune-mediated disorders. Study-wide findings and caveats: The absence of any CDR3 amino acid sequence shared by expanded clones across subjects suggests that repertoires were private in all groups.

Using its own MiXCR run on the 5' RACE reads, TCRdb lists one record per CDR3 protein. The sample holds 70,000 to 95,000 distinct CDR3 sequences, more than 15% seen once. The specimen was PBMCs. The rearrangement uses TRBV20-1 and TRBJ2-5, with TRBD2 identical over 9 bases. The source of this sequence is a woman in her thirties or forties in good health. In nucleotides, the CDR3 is TGCAGTGCTCGACCGAGTGGACTAGCGGAGACCCAGTACTTC. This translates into CSARPSGLAETQYF.